This TCR beta chain was captured by sequencing in a study of OX40 agonist ivuxolimab in advanced cancers. The germline V gene has CDR1 SQVTM and CDR2 ANQGSEA. V lost 8 bases and J lost 0, with 13 bases in between. The CDR3 has 13 amino acids. The table came from immunoSEQ multiplex PCR; TCRdb's copy has only in-frame clones and leaves some out. The sample has about 60,000 clones, 70% to 90% seen once. The chain couples TRBV29-1 to TRBJ1-1; a weak D match, TRBD1 (6 bases). The specimen was CD4+ or CD8+ T cells sorted from blood, collected in a trial of the OX40 agonist ivuxolimab. The TCR originated in an adult with an advanced solid tumor such as melanoma, head and neck, liver or kidney cancer. The CDR3 is CSLRTVMNTEAFF. For the CDR3, the DNA is TGCAGCCTCCGGACAGTTATGAACACTGAAGCTTTCTTT.